The rows below give T cell receptor beta chains drawn from one sample of a study of blood T cell repertoires in COVID-19. Assay: immunoSEQ multiplex PCR; the TCRdb copy retains only in-frame clones and omits some. The data contain about 190,000 clones, around 80% of them singletons. The source material was peripheral blood. These receptor sequences come from a woman aged 60 to 75 with COVID-19, enrolled during active disease. Each CDR3 is given with its conserved first and last residue. The D gene is left open where the match is weak. Only part of the rows carry a size: once, few, many, or a class if the clone is expanded.

.	TRBJ1-2	.	TRBV20-1	CSASKGSGYTF	TGCAGTGCTAGTAAGGGGTCTGGCTACACCTTC
.	TRBJ1-2	TRBD1	TRBV7-2	CASSFLDRTNGYTF	TGTGCCAGCAGCTTCCTGGACAGGACTAATGGCTACACCTTC
.	TRBJ2-2	TRBD1	TRBV18	CASSPWGQGALDTGELFF	TGTGCCAGCTCACCATGGGGACAGGGGGCGCTTGACACCGGGGAGCTGTTTTTT
.	TRBJ1-1	.	TRBV7-2	CASSLGRGFENTEAFF	TGTGCCAGCAGCTTAGGGAGAGGGTTTGAGAACACTGAAGCTTTCTTT
.	TRBJ2-1	.	TRBV30	CAWSVTDYNEQFF	TGTGCCTGGAGTGTAACAGACTACAATGAGCAGTTCTTC
few	TRBJ2-3	.	TRBV10-3	CAISALTSTDTQYF	TGTGCCATCAGTGCCCTTACAAGCACAGATACGCAGTATTTT
once	TRBJ2-6	.	TRBV19	CASTALRSSGANVLTF	TGTGCCAGTACCGCATTGAGGAGCTCTGGGGCCAACGTCCTGACTTTC
.	TRBJ2-1	TRBD2	TRBV25-1	CASTPGSGRVNEQFF	TGTGCCAGCACTCCGGGCAGCGGGAGGGTCAATGAGCAGTTCTTC
.	TRBJ1-1	.	TRBV25-1	CASSDSPRHTEAFF	TGTGCCAGCAGTGATTCTCCGAGGCACACTGAAGCTTTCTTT
once	TRBJ2-1	TRBD2	TRBV7-2	CASSLVGSGSLGEQFF	TGTGCCAGCAGCTTAGTCGGCAGCGGGAGTTTGGGTGAGCAGTTCTTC
.	TRBJ2-5	.	TRBV5-1	CASRLWEETQYF	TGCGCCAGCCGACTTTGGGAAGAGACCCAGTACTTC
few	TRBJ2-4	.	TRBV5-6	CASSLGPSADIQYF	TGTGCCAGCAGCCTAGGTCCCTCGGCCGACATTCAGTACTTC
few	TRBJ2-3	TRBD1	TRBV5-4	CASSLPGQDYTDTQYF	TGTGCCAGCAGCTTGCCCGGACAGGATTACACAGATACGCAGTATTTT
.	TRBJ1-2	.	TRBV7-2	CASSLEGLGADYGYTF	TGTGCCAGCAGCTTAGAGGGATTGGGGGCCGACTATGGCTACACCTTC
.	TRBJ1-6	.	TRBV4-2	CASSHRGSNSPLHF	TGTGCCAGCAGCCACCGCGGATCCAATTCACCCCTCCACTTT
.	TRBJ2-6	.	TRBV5-6	CASSSPPSVGANVLTF	TGTGCCAGCAGCTCCCCCCCTTCGGTTGGGGCCAACGTCCTGACTTTC
.	TRBJ1-3	.	TRBV27	CATPYRAGNTIYF	TGTGCCACCCCGTACAGGGCTGGAAACACCATATATTTT
few	TRBJ2-3	.	TRBV7-9	CASSFGGGGDTQYF	TGTGCCAGCAGCTTTGGGGGAGGGGGAGATACGCAGTATTTT
.	TRBJ2-3	TRBD2	TRBV11-2	CASGRGTDTQYF	TGTGCCAGCGGGAGGGGCACAGATACGCAGTATTTT
.	TRBJ2-2	.	TRBV5-4	CASSLATVRGTGELFF	TGTGCCAGCAGCTTGGCTACGGTTCGGGGCACCGGGGAGCTGTTTTTT
once	TRBJ1-2	.	TRBV10-3	CAISEAIPINYGYTF	TGTGCCATCAGTGAAGCAATCCCTATCAACTATGGCTACACCTTC
.	TRBJ2-2	.	TRBV5-4	CASSQSRGNTGELFF	TGTGCCAGCAGCCAGAGTAGGGGGAACACCGGGGAGCTGTTTTTT